Presented here are 18 T cell receptor beta chains from one specimen sequenced in a study of blood T cell repertoires in COVID-19. Generated by immunoSEQ multiplex PCR, the TCRdb table keeps only in-frame clones and is missing some. The table lists under 400,000 clones, around 87% of them singletons. Sequencing was carried out using peripheral blood. The receptors originated from a woman under 40 with COVID-19, enrolled during active disease.

The chain carries TRBV30 and TRBJ2-2; 11 bases match TRBD1. The CDR3 is 15 amino acids. The V and J ends lost 8 bases and 3 bases, in that order; junction bases with no gene match: 8. The germline CDR1 and CDR2 sequences are GTSNPN and SVGIG (reference sequence). CDR3 DNA: TGTGCCAGACGCAGGACAGGGGGCGACACCGGGGAGCTGTTTTTT. It encodes CARRRTGGDTGELFF.

The chain has TRBV7-8 and TRBJ2-3; 7 bases fit TRBD1. CDR1 is SGHVS and CDR2 is FQNEAQ in the germline V gene. Unmatched junction bases numbered 10, after V lost 3 bases and J lost 4 bases. The CDR3 runs 16 residues. CDR3 amino acids: CASSLERQGRADTQYF. The CDR3 nucleotides are TGTGCCAGCAGCTTGGAACGACAGGGACGGGCAGATACGCAGTATTTT.

The chain is built from TRBV12-3 or TRBV12-4 and TRBJ2-7; D gene ambiguous. V lost 5 bases and J 1 base, leaving 9 bases between the germline ends. CDR3 size: 13 residues. CDR3 DNA: TGTGCCAGCAGTACCGCGGAATCCTACGAGCAGTACTTC. This sequence encodes CASSTAESYEQYF.

The chain joins TRBV5-1 to TRBJ2-5; the match to TRBD1 covers 8 bases. Losses at the gene ends were 4 bases for V and 3 bases for J; bases not matched to a gene: 5. The length of the CDR3 is 14 residues. CDR1 and CDR2 from the germline V gene are SGHRS and YFSETQ. The DNA for the CDR3 is TGCGCCAGCAGCCGTCCGGGACAGGAAGAGACCCAGTACTTC. Protein sequence: CASSRPGQEETQYF.

The rearrangement links TRBV29-1 to TRBJ1-1; weak D call: TRBD1 (5 bases). Germline V gene sequence: CDR1 SQVTM, CDR2 ANQGSEA. This CDR3 spans 12 amino acids. V lost 6 bases and J 4 bases, leaving 12 bases between the germline ends. The CDR3 region has the DNA TGCAGCGTCGCTTTGGGGGGCACTGAAGCTTTCTTT. Its translation is CSVALGGTEAFF.

This clone has only a few counts. The rearrangement joins TRBV11-1 to TRBJ1-1, with TRBD1 matching over 7 bases. Germline-derived CDR1 and CDR2 are SGHAT and FQDESV (reference sequence). CDR3 size: 15 residues. J was trimmed by 4 bases and V by 0 bases; bases with no gene match: 5. The CDR3 sequence: CASSLAAGGGTEAFF. The CDR3 DNA reads TGTGCCAGCAGCTTAGCAGCAGGGGGAGGCACTGAAGCTTTCTTT.

The chain recombines TRBV5-1 with TRBJ2-7; 13 nucleotides align to TRBD2. Unmatched junction bases numbered 5, after V lost 4 bases and J lost 1 base. This CDR3 comprises 16 residues. Germline assignment: CDR1 SGHRS and CDR2 YFSETQ. The CDR3 sequence is CASSARGLAGSYEQYF. The CDR3 DNA follows: TGCGCCAGCAGCGCACGGGGACTAGCGGGATCCTACGAGCAGTACTTC.

Points on this clone: This sample includes further DNA sequences coding for the same CDR3. The genes are TRBV27 and TRBJ2-7; 13 positions agree with TRBD2. The CDR3 spans 16 residues. Germline V gene data show CDR1 as MNHEY and CDR2 as SMNVEV (reference sequence). Unmatched junction bases numbered 4, after V lost 2 bases and J lost 3 bases. This chain's CDR3 is CASSLGGTSGIYEQYF. CDR3 nucleotides: TGTGCCAGCAGTTTAGGGGGGACTAGCGGGATCTACGAGCAGTACTTC.

The genes are TRBV13 and TRBJ1-2, with 7 bases fitting TRBD1. V lost 5 bases and J lost 5; bases outside the gene matches: 2. The CDR3 loop spans 12 amino acids. Germline V CDR1 and CDR2: PRHDT, FYEKMQ (reference sequence). The CDR3 is CASSDRVYGYTF. CDR3 bases: TGTGCCAGCAGCGACAGGGTTTATGGCTACACCTTC.

This sequence joins TRBV6-1 and TRBJ1-3; 8 bases align to TRBD1. Germline V gene lookup returns CDR1 MNHNS and CDR2 SASEGT. The length of the CDR3 is 17 residues. V was pared by 3 bases and J by 0 bases, with 7 bases of the junction left unmatched. The CDR3 loop reads CASSDWQGAISGNTIYF. CDR3 DNA: TGTGCCAGCAGTGATTGGCAGGGGGCCATCTCTGGAAACACCATATATTTT.

This clone was recorded only once. The rearrangement links TRBV10-1 to TRBJ1-3; 9 bases are a match to TRBD1. This CDR3 region has 15 residues. The V gene's germline CDR1 is WNHNN and CDR2 SYGVQD (reference sequence). V shed 2 bases, J shed 5 bases, and the junction held 4 bases outside the gene matches. CDR3 amino acids: CASSEEGQGRNTIYF. The CDR3 DNA reads as TGCGCCAGCAGTGAGGAGGGACAGGGTAGAAACACCATATATTTT.

Written as DNA, the CDR3 is TGTGCCAGCAGCTCCCCACTCCTAGAGGGTGAAAAACTGTTTTTT. Protein product: CASSSPLLEGEKLFF. The chain has TRBV13 and TRBJ1-4; D gene ambiguous. CDR3 length: 15 amino acids. Trimming took off 4 bases at V and 7 bases at J, with 16 bases between the two ends. CDR1 PRHDT and CDR2 FYEKMQ come from the germline V gene (reference sequence).

This chain connects TRBV5-1 to TRBJ2-5, with TRBD2 as a possible D gene (5 bases). The CDR3 is 15 amino acids. V shed 1 base and J shed 5 bases, with 15 bases lying between them. The germline V gene encodes CDR1 SGHRS and CDR2 YFSETQ. CDR3 region: CASSLRGIVRETQYF. The CDR3 DNA follows: TGCGCCAGCAGCTTGCGAGGGATAGTAAGGGAGACCCAGTACTTC.

This chain uses TRBV2 with TRBJ1-1; no firm D call. Between the trimmed V and J ends, which lost 6 bases and 4 bases, there was a span of 9 bases. CDR1 is SNHLY and CDR2 is FYNNEI in the germline V gene. The length of the CDR3 is 12 residues. In nucleotides, the CDR3 is TGTGCCAGCAGGGGCAGCGGCACTGAAGCTTTCTTT. This codes for CASRGSGTEAFF.

This clone was seen more than once but under ten times. V and J are TRBV6-6 and TRBJ2-5; a possible D gene is TRBD2 (6 bases). Trimming took off 8 bases at V and 4 bases at J, with 11 bases between the two ends. This CDR3 region has 12 residues. Germline V gives CDR1 MNHNY, CDR2 SVGAGI (reference sequence). This CDR3 reads CASHLGGETQYF. The CDR3 coding sequence is TGTGCCAGCCATCTGGGGGGAGAGACCCAGTACTTC.

The CDR3 reads CAISESKGTGGRSVQYF. CDR3 DNA: TGTGCCATCAGTGAGTCGAAGGGAACAGGTGGGCGTTCGGTGCAGTACTTC. V gene TRBV10-3 combines with J gene TRBJ2-7; D is possibly TRBD1 (5 bases). This CDR3 contains 17 residues. Germline CDR1 and CDR2: ENHRY and SYGVKD. The V gene lost 0 bases and the J gene lost 9 bases, with 24 bases spanning the gap.

This clone was recorded once. The chain has TRBV19 and TRBJ1-5; the match to TRBD1 covers 7 bases. Per the germline V gene, CDR1 is LNHDA and CDR2 is SQIVND (reference sequence). The length of the CDR3 is 13 residues. V was pared by 7 bases and J by 3 bases, with 3 bases of the junction left unmatched. In nucleotides, the CDR3 is TGTGCCAGTAAAGACAGGGACAATCAGCCCCAGCATTTT. Its translation: CASKDRDNQPQHF. The variable domain in full, completed from reference TRBV19 and TRBJ1-5, reads DGGITQSPKYLFRKEGQNVTLSCEQNLNHDAMYWYRQDPGQGLRLIYYSQIVNDFQKGDIAEGYSVSREKKESFPLTVTSAQKNPTAFYLCASKDRDNQPQHFGDGTRLSIL.

The CDR3 sequence is CASSEQRYSYEQYF. CDR3 in DNA: TGTGCCAGCAGTGAGCAGCGATACTCCTACGAGCAGTACTTC. The V and J genes are TRBV6-2 or TRBV6-3 and TRBJ2-7; D unclear. The CDR3 has 14 amino acids. The germline CDR1 and CDR2 sequences are MNHEY and SVGEGT. V was cut by 5 bases and J by 0 bases, with 11 bases left in between.